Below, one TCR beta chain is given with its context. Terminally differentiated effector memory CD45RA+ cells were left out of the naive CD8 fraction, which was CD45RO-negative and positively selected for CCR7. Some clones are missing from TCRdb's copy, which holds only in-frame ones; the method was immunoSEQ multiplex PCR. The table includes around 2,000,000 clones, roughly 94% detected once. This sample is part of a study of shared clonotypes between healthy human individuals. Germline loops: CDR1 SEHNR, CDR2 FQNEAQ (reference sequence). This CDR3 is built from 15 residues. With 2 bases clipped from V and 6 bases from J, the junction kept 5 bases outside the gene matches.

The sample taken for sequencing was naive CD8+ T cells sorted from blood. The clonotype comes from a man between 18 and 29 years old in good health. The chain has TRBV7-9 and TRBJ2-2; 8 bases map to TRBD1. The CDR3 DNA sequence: TGTGCCAGCAGCTTAATCGGACAGGGACCCGGGGAGCTGTTTTTT. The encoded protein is CASSLIGQGPGELFF. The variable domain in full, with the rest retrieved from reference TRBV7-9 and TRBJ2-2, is DTGVSQNPRHKITKRGQNVTFRCDPISEHNRLYWYRQTLGQGPEFLTYFQNEAQLEKSRLLSDRFSAERPKGSFSTLEIQRTEQGDSAMYLCASSLIGQGPGELFFGEGSRLTVL.